This T cell receptor (beta chain) emerged from a study of T cells expressing NK-cell markers. Per the germline V gene, CDR1 is KGHDR and CDR2 is SFDVKD. The CDR3 spans 13 residues. TCRdb reprocessed the 5' RACE reads, keeping one entry per CDR3 protein, no DNA. This repertoire includes 150,000 to 180,000 distinct CDR3 sequences. Sample: blood T cells: a sorted CD56 or NKG2C T cell subset, CD4+ or CD8+ T cells, or bulk PBMC T cells (not recorded which). The clonotype originates from a woman aged 50 to 65 in good health. The rearrangement joins TRBV24-1 to TRBJ2-3. The CDR3 is CATSDVPLDTQYF.